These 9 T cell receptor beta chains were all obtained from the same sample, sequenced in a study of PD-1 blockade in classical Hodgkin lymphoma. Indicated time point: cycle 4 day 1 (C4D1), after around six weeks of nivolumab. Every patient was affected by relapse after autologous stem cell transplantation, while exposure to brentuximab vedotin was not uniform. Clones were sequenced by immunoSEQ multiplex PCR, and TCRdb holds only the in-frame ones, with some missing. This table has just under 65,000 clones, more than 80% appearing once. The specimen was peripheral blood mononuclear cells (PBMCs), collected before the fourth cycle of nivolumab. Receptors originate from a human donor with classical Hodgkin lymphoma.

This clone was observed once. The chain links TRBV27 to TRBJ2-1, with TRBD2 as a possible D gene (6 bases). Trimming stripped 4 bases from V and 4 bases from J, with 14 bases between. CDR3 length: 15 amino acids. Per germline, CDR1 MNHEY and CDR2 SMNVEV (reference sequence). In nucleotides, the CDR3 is TGTGCCAGCAGTTGGGGGGACGGCTCTTACAATGAGCAGTTCTTC. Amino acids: CASSWGDGSYNEQFF.

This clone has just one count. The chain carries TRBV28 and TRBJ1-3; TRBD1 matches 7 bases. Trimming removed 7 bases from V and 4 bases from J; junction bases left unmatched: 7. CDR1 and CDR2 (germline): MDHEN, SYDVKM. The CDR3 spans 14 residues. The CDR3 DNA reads TGTGCCAGCACCCAACAGGGGCGGGGAAACACCATATATTTT. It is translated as CASTQQGRGNTIYF.

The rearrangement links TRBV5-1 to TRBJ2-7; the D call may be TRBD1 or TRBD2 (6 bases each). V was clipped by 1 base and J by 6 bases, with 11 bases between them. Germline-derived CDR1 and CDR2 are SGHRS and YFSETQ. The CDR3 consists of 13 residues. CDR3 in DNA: TGCGCCAGCAGCTTGTCGGGGGCCGTCGAGCAGTACTTC. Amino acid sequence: CASSLSGAVEQYF.

DNA of the CDR3: TGTGCCAGCAGGTCATGGTCTTCGGAGACCCAGTACTTC. It encodes CASRSWSSETQYF. The chain has TRBV6-1 and TRBJ2-5; D not certain. The CDR3 contains 13 residues. Trimming removed 6 bases from V and 5 bases from J, with 13 bases in between. Germline CDR1 is MNHNS and CDR2 is SASEGT.

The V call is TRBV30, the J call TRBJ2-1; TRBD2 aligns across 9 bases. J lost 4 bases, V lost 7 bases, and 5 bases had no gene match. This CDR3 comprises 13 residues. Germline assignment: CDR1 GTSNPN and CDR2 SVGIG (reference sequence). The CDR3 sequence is CAYQRGEYNEQFF. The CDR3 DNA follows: TGTGCCTATCAGCGGGGGGAATACAATGAGCAGTTCTTC.

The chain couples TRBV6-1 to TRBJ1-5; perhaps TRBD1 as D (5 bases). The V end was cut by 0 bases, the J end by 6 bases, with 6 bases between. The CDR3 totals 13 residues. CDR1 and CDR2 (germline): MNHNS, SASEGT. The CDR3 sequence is CASSEAQGQPQHF. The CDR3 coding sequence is TGTGCCAGCAGTGAAGCGCAGGGTCAGCCCCAGCATTTT.

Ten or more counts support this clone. The DNA for the CDR3 is TGTGCCAGCAGCTCTAACAGGGGAATAGATGAAAAACTGTTTTTT. It is translated as CASSSNRGIDEKLFF. The rearrangement uses TRBV5-4 and TRBJ1-4, with 7 bases aligning to TRBD1. Trimming took 3 bases from V and 6 from J; bases not matched to a gene: 8. The germline V gene has CDR1 SGHNT and CDR2 YYREEE (reference sequence). This CDR3 has 15 residues.

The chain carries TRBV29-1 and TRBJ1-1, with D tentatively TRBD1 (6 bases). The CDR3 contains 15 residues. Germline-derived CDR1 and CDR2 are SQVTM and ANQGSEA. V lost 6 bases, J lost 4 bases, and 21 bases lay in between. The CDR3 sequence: CSVISQGKWVTEAFF. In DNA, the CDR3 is TGCAGCGTCATTTCGCAGGGGAAGTGGGTCACTGAAGCTTTCTTT.

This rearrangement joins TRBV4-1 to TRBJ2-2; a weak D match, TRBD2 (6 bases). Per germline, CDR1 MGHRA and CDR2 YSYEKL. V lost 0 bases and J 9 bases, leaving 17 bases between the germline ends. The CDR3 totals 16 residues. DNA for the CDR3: TGCGCCAGCAGCCAAGACCCAACTAGCTTTTTGAGGGAGCTGTTTTTT. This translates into CASSQDPTSFLRELFF.